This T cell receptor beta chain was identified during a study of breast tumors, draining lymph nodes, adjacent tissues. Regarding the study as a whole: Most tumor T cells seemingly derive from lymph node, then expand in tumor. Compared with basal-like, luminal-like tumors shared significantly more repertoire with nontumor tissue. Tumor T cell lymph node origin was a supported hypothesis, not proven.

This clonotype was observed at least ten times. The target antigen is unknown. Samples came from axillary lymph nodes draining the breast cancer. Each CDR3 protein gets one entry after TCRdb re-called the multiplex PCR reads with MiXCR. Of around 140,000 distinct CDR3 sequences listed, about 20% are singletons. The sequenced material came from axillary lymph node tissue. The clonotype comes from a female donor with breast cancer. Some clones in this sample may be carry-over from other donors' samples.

CDR3 sequence reads: CASSGMQGKETQYF. The CDR3 DNA is TGTGCCAGCAGTGGGATGCAGGGTAAGGAGACCCAGTACTTC. The V gene is TRBV6-1, the J gene TRBJ2-5, with D perhaps TRBD1 (5 bases). Germline V gene lookup returns CDR1 MNHNS and CDR2 SASEGT. V lost 4 bases to trimming and J lost 5 bases, with 14 bases between them. This CDR3 comprises 14 residues.